The source of this T cell receptor (beta chain) is a study of blood T cells in healthy people across ages. As for the study in general: For every two T cells, template switching captured about one barcoded beta molecule.

The total RNA that was extracted per sample amounted to at least 5.5 micrograms. A J-beta primer mix and a sample-barcoded 5' primer were used in a second PCR of roughly 7 to 12 cycles. Each CDR3 protein is one row after TCRdb ran MiXCR on the 5' RACE reads. The data hold approximately 320,000 distinct CDR3 sequences, with 25% to 30% observed a single time. This TCR was recovered from a woman aged 70-85 years in good health. The specimen was blood.

The DNA of the CDR3 is TGTGCCAGCAGCTACCCACTGGGGTATCAGCCCCAGCATTTT. The encoded protein is CASSYPLGYQPQHF. This rearrangement joins TRBV28 to TRBJ1-5; D is unresolved. Germline V gene data show CDR1 as MDHEN and CDR2 as SYDVKM. The CDR3 runs 14 residues. V dropped 6 bases and J dropped 5 bases, with 14 bases sitting between them.